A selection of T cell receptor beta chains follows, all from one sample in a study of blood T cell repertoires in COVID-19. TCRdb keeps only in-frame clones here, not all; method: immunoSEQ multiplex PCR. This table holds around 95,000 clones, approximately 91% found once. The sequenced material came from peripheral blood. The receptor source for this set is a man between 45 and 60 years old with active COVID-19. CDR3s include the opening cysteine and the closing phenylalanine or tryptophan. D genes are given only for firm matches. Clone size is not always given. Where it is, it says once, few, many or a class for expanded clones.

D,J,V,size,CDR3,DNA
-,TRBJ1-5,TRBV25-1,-,CASTPAEGQPQHF,TGTGCCAGCACCCCCGCGGAGGGACAGCCCCAGCATTTT
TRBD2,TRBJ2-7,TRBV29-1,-,CSVRDYSGGYSYEQYF,TGCAGCGTCAGAGATTATAGCGGGGGTTACTCCTACGAGCAGTACTTC
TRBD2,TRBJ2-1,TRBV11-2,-,CASSLDSSGIEQFF,TGTGCCAGCAGCTTAGATTCTAGCGGGATTGAGCAGTTCTTC
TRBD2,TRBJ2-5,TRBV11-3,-,CASSFGLAGRQETQYF,TGTGCCAGCAGCTTCGGACTAGCGGGGCGCCAAGAGACCCAGTACTTC
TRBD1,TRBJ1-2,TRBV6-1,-,CASSEAAGGDYGYTF,TGTGCCAGCAGTGAAGCGGCAGGGGGCGACTATGGCTACACCTTC
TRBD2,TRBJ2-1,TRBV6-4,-,CASSDSSGTSPYEQFF,TGTGCCAGCAGTGACTCCTCAGGGACTAGCCCCTATGAGCAGTTCTTC
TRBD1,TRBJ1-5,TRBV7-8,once,CASSDNRGRNQPQHF,TGTGCCAGCAGCGACAACAGGGGTCGCAATCAGCCCCAGCATTTT
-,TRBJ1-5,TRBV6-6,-,CASSTPRGGANQPQHF,TGTGCCAGCAGTACCCCCCGCGGGGGTGCCAATCAGCCCCAGCATTTT
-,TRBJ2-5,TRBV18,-,CASSPPTGNAETQYF,TGTGCCAGCTCACCACCGACAGGCAATGCAGAGACCCAGTACTTC
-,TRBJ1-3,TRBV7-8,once,CASSLAGANSGNTIYF,TGTGCCAGCAGCTTAGCAGGGGCCAACTCTGGAAACACCATATATTTT
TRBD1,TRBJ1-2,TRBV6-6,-,CASTDGQGALFYGYTF,TGTGCCAGCACCGACGGACAGGGGGCGCTTTTTTATGGCTACACCTTC
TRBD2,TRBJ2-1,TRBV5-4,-,CASSMPLGLAGGEPYNEQFF,TGTGCCAGCAGCATGCCCCTGGGGCTAGCGGGGGGGGAACCCTACAATGAGCAGTTCTTC
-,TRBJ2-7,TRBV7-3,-,CASSLRDTEPYEQYF,TGTGCCAGCAGTCTCCGGGACACTGAACCCTACGAGCAGTACTTC
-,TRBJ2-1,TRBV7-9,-,CASSFPSERRINEQFF,TGTGCCAGCAGCTTCCCCTCCGAGCGGAGGATTAATGAGCAGTTCTTC
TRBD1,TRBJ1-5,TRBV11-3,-,CASSLGTGQPQHF,TGTGCCAGCAGCTTAGGGACAGGTCAGCCCCAGCATTTT
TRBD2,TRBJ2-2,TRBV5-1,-,CASSLVVAGLNTGELFF,TGCGCCAGCAGCTTGGTGGTAGCGGGCCTCAACACCGGGGAGCTGTTTTTT
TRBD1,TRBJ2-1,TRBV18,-,CASSPWTGGGYNEQFF,TGTGCCAGCTCACCCTGGACAGGGGGCGGGTACAATGAGCAGTTCTTC
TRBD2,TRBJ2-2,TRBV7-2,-,CASSWTRPGTGELFF,TGTGCCAGCAGCTGGACTAGACCGGGCACCGGGGAGCTGTTTTTT
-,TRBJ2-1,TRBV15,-,CATSRDPAEDNEQFF,TGTGCCACCAGCAGAGATCCGGCCGAGGACAATGAGCAGTTCTTC
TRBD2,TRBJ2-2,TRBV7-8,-,CASSPPAGVTGELFF,TGTGCCAGCAGCCCCCCTGCGGGAGTAACCGGGGAGCTGTTTTTT
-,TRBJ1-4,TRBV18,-,CASSPGQGNEKLFF,TGTGCCAGCTCACCAGGGCAGGGTAACGAAAAACTGTTTTTT
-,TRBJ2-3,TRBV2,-,CASTRVEDTQYF,TGTGCCAGCACCAGGGTGGAAGATACGCAGTATTTT
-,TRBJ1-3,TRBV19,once,CASSIGGVSAGNTIYF,TGTGCCAGTAGTATCGGCGGCGTATCGGCTGGAAACACCATATATTTT